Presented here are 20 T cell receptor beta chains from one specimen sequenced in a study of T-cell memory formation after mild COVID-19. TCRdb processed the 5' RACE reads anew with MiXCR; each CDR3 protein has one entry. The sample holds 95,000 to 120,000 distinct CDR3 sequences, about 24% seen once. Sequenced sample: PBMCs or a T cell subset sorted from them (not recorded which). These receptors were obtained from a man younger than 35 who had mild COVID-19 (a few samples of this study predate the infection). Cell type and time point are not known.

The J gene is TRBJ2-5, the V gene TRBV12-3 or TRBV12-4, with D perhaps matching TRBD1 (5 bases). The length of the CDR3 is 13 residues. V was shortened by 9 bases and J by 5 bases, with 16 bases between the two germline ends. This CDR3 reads CASLAGNVETQYF. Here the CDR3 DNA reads TGTGCCAGTCTGGCAGGGAATGTGGAGACCCAGTACTTC.

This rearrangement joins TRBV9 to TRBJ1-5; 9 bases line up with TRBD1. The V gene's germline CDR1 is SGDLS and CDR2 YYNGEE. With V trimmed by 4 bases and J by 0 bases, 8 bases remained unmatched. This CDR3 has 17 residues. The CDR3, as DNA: TGTGCCAGCAGCTTTACCGGGACAGGGTATAGCAATCAGCCCCAGCATTTT. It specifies CASSFTGTGYSNQPQHF. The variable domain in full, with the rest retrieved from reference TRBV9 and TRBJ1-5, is DSGVTQTPKHLITATGQRVTLRCSPRSGDLSVYWYQQSLDQGLQFLIQYYNGEERAKGNILERFSAQQFPDLHSELNLSSLELGDSALYFCASSFTGTGYSNQPQHFGDGTRLSIL.

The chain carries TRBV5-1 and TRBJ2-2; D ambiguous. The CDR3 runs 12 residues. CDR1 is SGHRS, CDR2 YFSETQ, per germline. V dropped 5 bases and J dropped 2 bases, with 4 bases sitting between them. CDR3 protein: CASRFNTGELFF. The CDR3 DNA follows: TGCGCCAGCAGGTTTAACACCGGGGAGCTGTTTTTT.

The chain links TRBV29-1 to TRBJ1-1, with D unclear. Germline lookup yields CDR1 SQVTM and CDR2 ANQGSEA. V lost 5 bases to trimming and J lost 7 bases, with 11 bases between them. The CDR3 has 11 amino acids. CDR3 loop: CSVSLKVEAFF. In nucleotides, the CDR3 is TGCAGCGTTTCGCTAAAAGTTGAAGCTTTCTTT.

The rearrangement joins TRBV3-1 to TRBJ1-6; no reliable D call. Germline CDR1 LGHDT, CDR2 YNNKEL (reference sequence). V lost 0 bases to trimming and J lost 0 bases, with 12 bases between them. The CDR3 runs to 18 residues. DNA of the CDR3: TGTGCCAGCAGCCAAGAGGAGGGATTCAGCTCCTATAATTCACCCCTCCACTTT. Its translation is CASSQEEGFSSYNSPLHF. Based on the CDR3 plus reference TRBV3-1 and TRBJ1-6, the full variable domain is DTAVSQTPKYLVTQMGNDKSIKCEQNLGHDTMYWYKQDSKKFLKIMFSYNNKELIINETVPNRFSPKSPDKAHLNLHINSLELGDSAVYFCASSQEEGFSSYNSPLHFGNGTRLTVT.

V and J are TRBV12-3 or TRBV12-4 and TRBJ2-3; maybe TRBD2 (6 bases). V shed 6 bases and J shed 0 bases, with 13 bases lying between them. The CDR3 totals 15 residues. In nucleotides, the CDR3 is TGTGCCAGCAGCTCGGGGGACTCTAGCACAGATACGCAGTATTTT. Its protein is CASSSGDSSTDTQYF.

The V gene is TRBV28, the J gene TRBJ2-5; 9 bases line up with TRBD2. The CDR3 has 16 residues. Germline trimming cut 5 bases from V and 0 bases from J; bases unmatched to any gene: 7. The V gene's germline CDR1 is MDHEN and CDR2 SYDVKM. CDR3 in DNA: TGTGCCAGCAGTACCCCAGCGGGGGGCTACCAAGAGACCCAGTACTTC. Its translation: CASSTPAGGYQETQYF.

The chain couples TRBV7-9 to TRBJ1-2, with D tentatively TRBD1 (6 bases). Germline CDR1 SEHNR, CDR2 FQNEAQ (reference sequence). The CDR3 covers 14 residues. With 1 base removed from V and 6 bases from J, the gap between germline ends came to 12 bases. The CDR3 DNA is TGTGCCAGCAGCTTAGGGGGGCAGTACGATGGCTACACCTTC. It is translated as CASSLGGQYDGYTF.

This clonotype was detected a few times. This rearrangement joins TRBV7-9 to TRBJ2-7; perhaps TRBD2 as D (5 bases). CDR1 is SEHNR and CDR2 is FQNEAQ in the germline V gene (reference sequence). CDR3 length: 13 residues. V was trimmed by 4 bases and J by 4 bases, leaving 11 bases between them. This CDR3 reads CASSWQDSYEQYV. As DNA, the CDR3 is TGTGCCAGCAGCTGGCAGGACTCTTACGAGCAGTACGTC.

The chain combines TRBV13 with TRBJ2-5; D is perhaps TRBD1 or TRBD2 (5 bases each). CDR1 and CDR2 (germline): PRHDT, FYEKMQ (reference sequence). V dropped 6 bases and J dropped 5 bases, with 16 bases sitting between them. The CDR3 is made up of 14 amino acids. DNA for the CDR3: TGTGCCAGCAGTCCCCGGGGCACCCGGGAGACCCAGTACTTC. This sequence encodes CASSPRGTRETQYF.

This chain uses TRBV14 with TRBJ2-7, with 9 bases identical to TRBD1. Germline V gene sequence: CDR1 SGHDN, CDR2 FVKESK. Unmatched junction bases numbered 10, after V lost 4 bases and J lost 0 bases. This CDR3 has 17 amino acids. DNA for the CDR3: TGTGCCAGCAGCCCTCCCTGGACAGGGGACTTCTCCTACGAGCAGTACTTC. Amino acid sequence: CASSPPWTGDFSYEQYF. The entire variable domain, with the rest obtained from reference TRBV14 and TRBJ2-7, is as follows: EAGVTQFPSHSVIEKGQTVTLRCDPISGHDNLYWYRRVMGKEIKFLLHFVKESKQDESGMPNNRFLAERTGGTYSTLKVQPAELEDSGVYFCASSPPWTGDFSYEQYFGPGTRLTVT.

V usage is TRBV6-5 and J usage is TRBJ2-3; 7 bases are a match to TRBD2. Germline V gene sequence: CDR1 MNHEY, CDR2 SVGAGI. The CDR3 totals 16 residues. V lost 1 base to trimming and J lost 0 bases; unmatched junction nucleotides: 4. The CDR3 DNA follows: TGTGCCAGCAGTTACTTCAGCGGGGCAAGCACAGATACGCAGTATTTT. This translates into CASSYFSGASTDTQYF.

The CDR3 region has the DNA TGCAGCGTAGCCCAGGGGGCCCTCTACAATGAGCAGTTCTTC. Translation gives CSVAQGALYNEQFF. The rearrangement joins TRBV29-1 to TRBJ2-1, with TRBD1 matching over 8 bases. The length of the CDR3 is 14 residues. Per germline, CDR1 SQVTM and CDR2 ANQGSEA. V lost 6 bases, J lost 3 bases, and 7 bases stayed unmatched.

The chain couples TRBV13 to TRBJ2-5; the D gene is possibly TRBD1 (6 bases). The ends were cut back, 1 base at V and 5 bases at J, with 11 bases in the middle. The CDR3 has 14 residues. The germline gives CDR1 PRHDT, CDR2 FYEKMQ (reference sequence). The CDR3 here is CASSLEQGWETQYF. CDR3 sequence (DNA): TGTGCCAGCAGCTTAGAACAGGGATGGGAGACCCAGTACTTC.

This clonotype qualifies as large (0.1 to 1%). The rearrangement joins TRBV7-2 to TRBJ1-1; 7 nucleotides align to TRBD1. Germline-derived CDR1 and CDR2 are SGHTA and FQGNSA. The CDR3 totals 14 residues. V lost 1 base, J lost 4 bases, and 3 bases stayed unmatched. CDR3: CASSLGSGGTEAFF. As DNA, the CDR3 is TGTGCCAGCAGCTTAGGGTCAGGGGGCACTGAAGCTTTCTTT.

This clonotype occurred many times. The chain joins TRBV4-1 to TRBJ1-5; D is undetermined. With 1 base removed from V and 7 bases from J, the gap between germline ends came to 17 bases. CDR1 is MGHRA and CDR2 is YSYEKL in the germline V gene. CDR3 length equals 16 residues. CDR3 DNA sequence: TGCGCCAGCAGCCAAGGAGCTTACCGTTGGGAGCAGCCCCAGCATTTT. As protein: CASSQGAYRWEQPQHF.

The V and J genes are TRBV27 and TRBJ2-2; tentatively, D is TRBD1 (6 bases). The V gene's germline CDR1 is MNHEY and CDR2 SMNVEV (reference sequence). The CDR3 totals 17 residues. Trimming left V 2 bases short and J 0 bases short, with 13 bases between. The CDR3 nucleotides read TGTGCCAGCAGTTTAACCCTGGGACATGCGAACACCGGGGAGCTGTTTTTT. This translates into CASSLTLGHANTGELFF.

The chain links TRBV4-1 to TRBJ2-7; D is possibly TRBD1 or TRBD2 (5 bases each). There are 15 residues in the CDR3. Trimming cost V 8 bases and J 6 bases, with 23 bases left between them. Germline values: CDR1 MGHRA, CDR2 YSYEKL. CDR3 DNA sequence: TGCGCCAGCCGCCGTACCGGGACGGCCAAGTCCGAGCAGTACTTC. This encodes CASRRTGTAKSEQYF.

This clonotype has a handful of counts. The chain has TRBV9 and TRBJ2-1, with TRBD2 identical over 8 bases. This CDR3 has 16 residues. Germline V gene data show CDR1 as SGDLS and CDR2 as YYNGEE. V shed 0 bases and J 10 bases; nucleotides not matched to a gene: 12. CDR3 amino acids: CASSVEAAGAGEEQFF. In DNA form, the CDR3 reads TGTGCCAGCAGCGTAGAAGCAGCGGGGGCCGGGGAGGAGCAGTTCTTC.

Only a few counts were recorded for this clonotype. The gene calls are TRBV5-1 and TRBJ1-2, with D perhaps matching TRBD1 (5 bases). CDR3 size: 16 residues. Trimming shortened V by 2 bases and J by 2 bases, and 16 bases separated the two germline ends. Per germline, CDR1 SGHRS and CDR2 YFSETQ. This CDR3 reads CASSLTQDPSNYGYTF. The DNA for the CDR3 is TGCGCCAGCAGCTTAACACAGGACCCTTCGAACTATGGCTACACCTTC.